Listed below are T cell receptor beta chains from one sample, sequenced in a study of OX40 agonist ivuxolimab in advanced cancers. TCRdb's copy holds only in-frame clones and misses some; the assay was immunoSEQ multiplex PCR. The sample gives about 100,000 clones, less than 95% of which show up once; roughly 0.53% is in the top ten. Sequenced here: CD4+ or CD8+ T cells sorted from blood, sampled in a trial of the OX40 agonist ivuxolimab. All receptors derive from an adult with an advanced solid tumor such as melanoma, head and neck, liver or kidney cancer. Both conserved end residues are part of each CDR3. A D gene is named only where the DNA matches it firmly. For some rows the clone size is stated as once, few or many, or as a class when expanded; others skip it.

CDR3: CASSPPLRGSYEQYF
DNA: TGTGCCAGCAGTCCCCCTTTAAGGGGATCCTACGAGCAGTACTTC
length: 15
J: TRBJ2-7
D: NA
size: NA
V: TRBV6-6

CDR3: CASYDRTSAQYF
DNA: TGTGCCAGCTACGACAGAACCTCGGCCCAGTACTTC
length: 12
J: TRBJ2-5
D: NA
size: NA
V: TRBV28

CDR3: CASSTGLAGVLSTDTQYF
DNA: TGCGCCAGCAGCACTGGACTAGCGGGAGTTCTTAGCACAGATACGCAGTATTTT
length: 18
J: TRBJ2-3
D: TRBD2
size: NA
V: TRBV5-1

CDR3: CASSSGLLDVQYF
DNA: TGTGCCAGCAGTTCAGGACTCTTGGATGTGCAGTACTTC
length: 13
J: TRBJ2-7
D: NA
size: NA
V: TRBV28

CDR3: CASSQPAGDIYEQYF
DNA: TGCGCCAGCAGCCAGCCGGCGGGAGATATTTACGAGCAGTACTTC
length: 15
J: TRBJ2-7
D: TRBD2
size: NA
V: TRBV4-1

CDR3: CASSLSARFQETQYF
DNA: TGTGCCAGCAGTTTATCGGCGAGGTTTCAAGAGACCCAGTACTTC
length: 15
J: TRBJ2-5
D: NA
size: once
V: TRBV27

CDR3: CASSLTSGSEQYF
DNA: TGTGCCAGCAGCTTGACTAGCGGGAGCGAGCAGTACTTC
length: 13
J: TRBJ2-7
D: TRBD2
size: NA
V: TRBV7-2

CDR3: CASSLRPSRTGELFF
DNA: TGCGCCAGCAGCTTACGGCCTTCTCGCACCGGGGAGCTGTTTTTT
length: 15
J: TRBJ2-2
D: NA
size: few
V: TRBV5-1

CDR3: CASSPRLREGRADTQYF
DNA: TGTGCCAGCTCACCACGTTTGCGGGAGGGCCGCGCAGATACGCAGTATTTT
length: 17
J: TRBJ2-3
D: TRBD2
size: NA
V: TRBV18

CDR3: CASSFGAGVYNEQFF
DNA: TGTGCCAGCAGTTTCGGAGCGGGGGTGTACAATGAGCAGTTCTTC
length: 15
J: TRBJ2-1
D: TRBD2
size: NA
V: TRBV27

CDR3: CASSYQGYGTEAFF
DNA: TGTGCCAGCAGTTACCAAGGATACGGCACTGAAGCTTTCTTT
length: 14
J: TRBJ1-1
D: NA
size: NA
V: TRBV6-5

CDR3: CASSFGLKIPYF
DNA: TGTGCCAGCAGCTTCGGGCTTAAAATACCGTATTTT
length: 12
J: TRBJ2-3
D: NA
size: NA
V: TRBV11-2

CDR3: CASRTSGGAKYNEQFF
DNA: TGTGCCTCCAGGACTAGCGGGGGAGCCAAGTACAATGAGCAGTTCTTC
length: 16
J: TRBJ2-1
D: TRBD2
size: NA
V: TRBV30

CDR3: CASSLSYLETQYF
DNA: TGTGCCAGCAGCTTATCCTATCTGGAGACCCAGTACTTC
length: 13
J: TRBJ2-5
D: NA
size: once
V: TRBV7-3

CDR3: CASSLDSGTRNEQYF
DNA: TGTGCCAGCAGCTTAGATTCGGGGACAAGGAACGAGCAGTACTTC
length: 15
J: TRBJ2-7
D: NA
size: NA
V: TRBV11-2

CDR3: CASSPGGSGSYEQYF
DNA: TGTGCCAGCAGCCCGGGGGGAAGCGGGAGCTACGAGCAGTACTTC
length: 15
J: TRBJ2-7
D: TRBD2
size: NA
V: TRBV9

CDR3: CASSYGKGVEKLFF
DNA: TGTGCCAGCAGTTACGGGAAAGGGGTTGAAAAACTGTTTTTT
length: 14
J: TRBJ1-4
D: NA
size: once
V: TRBV6-6

CDR3: CASSLNPSASAYEQYF
DNA: TGTGCCAGCAGCTTAAATCCGTCAGCGTCCGCCTACGAGCAGTACTTC
length: 16
J: TRBJ2-7
D: NA
size: NA
V: TRBV11-2

CDR3: CASSLKAGISSDTQYF
DNA: TGCGCCAGCAGCTTGAAAGCGGGAATCAGTTCAGATACGCAGTATTTT
length: 16
J: TRBJ2-3
D: TRBD2
size: NA
V: TRBV5-1

CDR3: CASSNRQGKSYNEQFF
DNA: TGTGCCAGCAGCAATCGACAGGGCAAGTCCTACAATGAGCAGTTCTTC
length: 16
J: TRBJ2-1
D: TRBD1
size: NA
V: TRBV7-6

CDR3: CASSAGPKQFF
DNA: TGTGCCAGCAGTGCCGGACCAAAACAGTTCTTC
length: 11
J: TRBJ2-1
D: NA
size: NA
V: TRBV2

CDR3: CASSQERRSNQPQHF
DNA: TGCGCCAGCAGCCAAGAACGACGCAGCAATCAGCCCCAGCATTTT
length: 15
J: TRBJ1-5
D: NA
size: few
V: TRBV4-3

CDR3: CASATAQETQYF
DNA: TGTGCCAGCGCAACAGCGCAAGAGACCCAGTACTTC
length: 12
J: TRBJ2-5
D: NA
size: NA
V: TRBV2

CDR3: CATGPRDRGAAEAFF
DNA: TGTGCCACCGGACCTCGGGACAGGGGAGCGGCTGAAGCTTTCTTT
length: 15
J: TRBJ1-1
D: TRBD1
size: NA
V: TRBV15

CDR3: CASSLSTGETQYF
DNA: TGTGCCAGCAGCTTGTCGACAGGGGAGACCCAGTACTTC
length: 13
J: TRBJ2-5
D: TRBD1
size: once
V: TRBV7-2

CDR3: CASSSQVENYEEQFF
DNA: TGTGCCAGCAGCTCTCAGGTCGAGAACTATGAGGAGCAGTTCTTC
length: 15
J: TRBJ2-1
D: NA
size: NA
V: TRBV5-5

CDR3: CASSIGQGTLLGNQPQHF
DNA: TGTGCCAGTAGTATTGGTCAGGGCACTCTCCTGGGCAATCAGCCCCAGCATTTT
length: 18
J: TRBJ1-5
D: NA
size: NA
V: TRBV19

CDR3: CASSLPGQGNAFF
DNA: TGTGCCAGCAGTCTACCGGGACAGGGCAATGCTTTCTTT
length: 13
J: TRBJ1-1
D: TRBD1
size: NA
V: TRBV28

CDR3: CASSYRNSYEQYF
DNA: TGTGCCAGCAGTTACCGGAACTCCTACGAGCAGTACTTC
length: 13
J: TRBJ2-7
D: NA
size: NA
V: TRBV6-5

CDR3: CASSFGGQGGEKLFF
DNA: TGTGCCAGCAGCTTTGGGGGACAGGGTGGCGAAAAACTGTTTTTT
length: 15
J: TRBJ1-4
D: TRBD1
size: NA
V: TRBV13

CDR3: CASSPLGDGINYGYTF
DNA: TGTGCCAGCTCACCACTGGGGGACGGAATAAACTATGGCTACACCTTC
length: 16
J: TRBJ1-2
D: NA
size: NA
V: TRBV18

CDR3: CASSERETQYF
DNA: TGTGCCAGCAGTGAAAGAGAGACCCAGTACTTC
length: 11
J: TRBJ2-5
D: NA
size: NA
V: TRBV2

CDR3: CASSPREGNNYGYTF
DNA: TGTGCCAGCAGTCCTCGGGAGGGCAACAACTATGGCTACACCTTC
length: 15
J: TRBJ1-2
D: NA
size: NA
V: TRBV7-2

CDR3: CATSRDSNYNEQFF
DNA: TGTGCCACCAGCAGAGATTCGAACTACAATGAGCAGTTCTTC
length: 14
J: TRBJ2-1
D: NA
size: NA
V: TRBV15

CDR3: CASSRTSGSWQFF
DNA: TGTGCCAGCAGCCGGACTAGCGGGAGTTGGCAGTTCTTC
length: 13
J: TRBJ2-1
D: TRBD2
size: NA
V: TRBV28

CDR3: CASTPTGGVTEAFF
DNA: TGTGCCAGCACGCCGACAGGGGGAGTTACTGAAGCTTTCTTT
length: 14
J: TRBJ1-1
D: TRBD1
size: once
V: TRBV2

CDR3: CASSILQGCGNTIYF
DNA: TGTGCCAGCAGCATTCTACAGGGGTGTGGAAACACCATATATTTT
length: 15
J: TRBJ1-3
D: TRBD1
size: NA
V: TRBV7-3

CDR3: CAIRTGALEQYF
DNA: TGTGCCATCCGGACAGGGGCTCTCGAGCAGTACTTC
length: 12
J: TRBJ2-7
D: TRBD1
size: NA
V: TRBV10-3

CDR3: CASSRNRGRDYGYTF
DNA: TGTGCCAGCAGCCGGAACAGGGGCAGGGACTATGGCTACACCTTC
length: 15
J: TRBJ1-2
D: TRBD1
size: NA
V: TRBV11-3

CDR3: CASSPIATRRNEQYF
DNA: TGTGCCAGCAGCCCCATAGCGACTAGGAGGAACGAGCAGTACTTC
length: 15
J: TRBJ2-7
D: NA
size: NA
V: TRBV7-2

CDR3: CASSLRPPKSGPQETQYF
DNA: TGTGCCAGCAGCTTACGACCCCCAAAAAGCGGACCCCAAGAGACCCAGTACTTC
length: 18
J: TRBJ2-5
D: NA
size: NA
V: TRBV11-2

CDR3: CASSPRTSAGYGYTF
DNA: TGTGCCAGCAGCCCTCGGACATCCGCTGGGTATGGCTACACCTTC
length: 15
J: TRBJ1-2
D: NA
size: NA
V: TRBV9

CDR3: CARRAQPQHF
DNA: TGCGCCAGACGCGCTCAGCCCCAGCATTTT
length: 10
J: TRBJ1-5
D: NA
size: NA
V: TRBV23-1

CDR3: CASSTGQGDYNEQFF
DNA: TGTGCCAGCAGTACGGGACAGGGGGATTACAATGAGCAGTTCTTC
length: 15
J: TRBJ2-1
D: TRBD1
size: NA
V: TRBV28

CDR3: CASSIDRGRARDTEAFF
DNA: TGTGCCAGCAGCATAGACAGGGGACGCGCGCGGGACACTGAAGCTTTCTTT
length: 17
J: TRBJ1-1
D: TRBD1
size: NA
V: TRBV7-2

CDR3: CASSQGGRYEQYF
DNA: TGTGCCAGCAGTCAGGGGGGGAGGTACGAGCAGTACTTC
length: 13
J: TRBJ2-7
D: NA
size: NA
V: TRBV6-5

CDR3: CASSMAGGPRRTDTQYF
DNA: TGTGCCAGTAGTATGGCGGGAGGGCCAAGGAGGACAGATACGCAGTATTTT
length: 17
J: TRBJ2-3
D: TRBD2
size: NA
V: TRBV19

CDR3: CASSINSGTFPTGELFF
DNA: TGTGCCAGCAGCATAAATTCCGGGACTTTCCCCACCGGGGAGCTGTTTTTT
length: 17
J: TRBJ2-2
D: NA
size: few
V: TRBV7-9

CDR3: CASSSSGNTEAFF
DNA: TGCGCCAGCAGTTCCTCCGGGAACACTGAAGCTTTCTTT
length: 13
J: TRBJ1-1
D: NA
size: NA
V: TRBV5-1

CDR3: CASKGRALNEQYF
DNA: TGTGCCAGCAAGGGACGAGCGCTTAACGAGCAGTACTTC
length: 13
J: TRBJ2-7
D: NA
size: once
V: TRBV7-9

CDR3: CASSVAKGEPKGNTEAFF
DNA: TGTGCCAGCAGCGTAGCAAAGGGAGAGCCTAAGGGGAACACTGAAGCTTTCTTT
length: 18
J: TRBJ1-1
D: NA
size: NA
V: TRBV9

CDR3: CASRTRTTSSDTQYF
DNA: TGTGCCAGTAGGACCCGGACTACCTCGTCGGATACGCAGTATTTT
length: 15
J: TRBJ2-3
D: NA
size: NA
V: TRBV19

CDR3: CASSAGSYEQYF
DNA: TGCGCCAGCAGCGCCGGGTCGTACGAGCAGTACTTC
length: 12
J: TRBJ2-7
D: NA
size: NA
V: TRBV5-1

CDR3: CASNPPLSYGYTF
DNA: TGTGCCAGCAACCCCCCTCTCTCCTATGGCTACACCTTC
length: 13
J: TRBJ1-2
D: NA
size: NA
V: TRBV28

CDR3: CASSYSSGTQSEAFF
DNA: TGTGCCAGCAGTTACTCTTCCGGGACGCAGTCTGAAGCTTTCTTT
length: 15
J: TRBJ1-1
D: NA
size: NA
V: TRBV6-5